This T cell receptor beta chain derives from a study of T cell changes during pregnancy in multiple sclerosis. Repertoires were generated with immunoSEQ multiplex PCR, while TCRdb's copy carries only in-frame clones and drops some. Among 45,000 or so clones listed, roughly nine tenths were seen once. The CDR3 is 13 amino acids. Germline CDR1 is LNHDA and CDR2 is SQIVND (reference sequence). Between the trimmed V and J ends, which lost 3 bases and 3 bases, there was a span of 9 bases. Sequenced here: CD4+ T cells from peripheral blood mononuclear cells, sampled after pregnancy. The TCR comes from a female donor with multiple sclerosis, enrolled in a pregnancy study. The V gene is TRBV19, the J gene TRBJ2-7; possible D gene TRBD1, 6 bases. Here the CDR3 reads CASSIMTGYEQYF. In nucleotides, the CDR3 is TGTGCCAGTAGTATCATGACAGGCTACGAGCAGTACTTC.